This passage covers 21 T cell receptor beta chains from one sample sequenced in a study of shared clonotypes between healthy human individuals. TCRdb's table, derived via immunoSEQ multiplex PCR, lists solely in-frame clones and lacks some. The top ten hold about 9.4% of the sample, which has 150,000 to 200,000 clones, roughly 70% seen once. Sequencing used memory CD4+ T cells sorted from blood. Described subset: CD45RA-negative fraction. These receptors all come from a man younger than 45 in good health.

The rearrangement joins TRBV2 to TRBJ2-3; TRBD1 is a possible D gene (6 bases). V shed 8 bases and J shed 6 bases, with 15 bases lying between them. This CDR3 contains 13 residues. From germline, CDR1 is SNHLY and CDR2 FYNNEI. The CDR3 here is CASSGQSRDTQYF. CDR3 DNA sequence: TGTGCCAGCTCGGGACAATCCCGGGATACGCAGTATTTT.

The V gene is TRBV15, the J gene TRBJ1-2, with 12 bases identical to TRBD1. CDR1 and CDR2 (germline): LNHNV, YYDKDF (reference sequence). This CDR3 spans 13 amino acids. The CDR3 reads CASGTGGRYGYTF. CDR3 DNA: TGTGCTTCAGGGACAGGGGGCCGCTATGGCTACACCTTC. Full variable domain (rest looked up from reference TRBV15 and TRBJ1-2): DAMVIQNPRYQVTQFGKPVTLSCSQTLNHNVMYWYQQKSSQAPKLLFHYYDKDFNNEADTPDNFQSRRPNTSFCFLDIRSPGLGDTAMYLCASGTGGRYGYTFGSGTRLTVV.

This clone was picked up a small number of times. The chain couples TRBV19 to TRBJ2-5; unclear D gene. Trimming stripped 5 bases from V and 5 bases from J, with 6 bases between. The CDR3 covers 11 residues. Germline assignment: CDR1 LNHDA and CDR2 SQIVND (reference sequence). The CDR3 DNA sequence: TGTGCCAGTAGTTTGGCGGAGACCCAGTACTTC. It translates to CASSLAETQYF.

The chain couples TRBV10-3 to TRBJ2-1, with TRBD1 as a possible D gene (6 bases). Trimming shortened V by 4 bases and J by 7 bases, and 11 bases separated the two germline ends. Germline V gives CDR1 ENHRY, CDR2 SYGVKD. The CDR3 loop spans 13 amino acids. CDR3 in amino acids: CAISAQGNNEQFF. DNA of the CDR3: TGTGCCATCAGTGCACAGGGAAATAATGAGCAGTTCTTC.

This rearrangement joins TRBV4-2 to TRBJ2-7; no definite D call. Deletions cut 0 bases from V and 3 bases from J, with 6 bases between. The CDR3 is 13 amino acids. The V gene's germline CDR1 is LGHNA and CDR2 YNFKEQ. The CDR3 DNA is TGTGCCAGCAGCCAAGAAGCTAACTACGAGCAGTACTTC. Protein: CASSQEANYEQYF.

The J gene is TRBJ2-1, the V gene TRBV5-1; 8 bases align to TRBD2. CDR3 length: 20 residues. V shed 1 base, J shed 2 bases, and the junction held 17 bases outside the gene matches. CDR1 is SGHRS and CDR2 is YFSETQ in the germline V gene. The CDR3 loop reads CASSLNVLADREGPYNEQFF. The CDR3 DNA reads TGCGCCAGCAGCTTGAATGTACTAGCGGACCGGGAAGGTCCCTACAATGAGCAGTTCTTC.

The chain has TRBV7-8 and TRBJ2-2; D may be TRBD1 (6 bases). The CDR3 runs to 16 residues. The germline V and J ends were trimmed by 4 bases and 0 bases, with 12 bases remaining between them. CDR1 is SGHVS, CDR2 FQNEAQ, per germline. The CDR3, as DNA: TGTGCCAGCAGCTCGCCGGGACATCCGAACACCGGGGAGCTGTTTTTT. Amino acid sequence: CASSSPGHPNTGELFF. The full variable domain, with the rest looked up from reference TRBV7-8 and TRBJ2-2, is GAGVSQSPRYKVAKRGQDVALRCDPISGHVSLFWYQQALGQGPEFLTYFQNEAQLDKSGLPSDRFFAERPEGSVSTLKIQRTQQEDSAVYLCASSSPGHPNTGELFFGEGSRLTVL.

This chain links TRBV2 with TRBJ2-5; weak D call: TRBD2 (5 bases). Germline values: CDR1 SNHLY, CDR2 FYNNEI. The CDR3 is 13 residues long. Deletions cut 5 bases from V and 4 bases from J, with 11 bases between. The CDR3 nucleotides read TGTGCCAGCAGTCACCGGGAAGGAGAGACCCAGTACTTC. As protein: CASSHREGETQYF. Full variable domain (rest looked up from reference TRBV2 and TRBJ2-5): EPEVTQTPSHQVTQMGQEVILRCVPISNHLYFYWYRQILGQKVEFLVSFYNNEISEKSEIFDDQFSVERPDGSNFTLKIRSTKLEDSAMYFCASSHREGETQYFGPGTRLLVL.

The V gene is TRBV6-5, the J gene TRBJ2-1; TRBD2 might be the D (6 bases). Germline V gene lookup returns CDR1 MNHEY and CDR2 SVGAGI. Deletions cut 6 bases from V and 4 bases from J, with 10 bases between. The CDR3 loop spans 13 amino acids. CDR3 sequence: CASSPAGYNEQFF. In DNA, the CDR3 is TGTGCCAGCAGCCCGGCGGGGTACAATGAGCAGTTCTTC.

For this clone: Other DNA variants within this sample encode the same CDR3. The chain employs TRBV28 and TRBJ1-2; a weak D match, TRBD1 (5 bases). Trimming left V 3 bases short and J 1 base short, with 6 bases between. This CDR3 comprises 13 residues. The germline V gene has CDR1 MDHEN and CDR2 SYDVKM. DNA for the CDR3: TGTGCCAGCAGTTTGGGGGGTAACTATGGCTACACCTTC. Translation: CASSLGGNYGYTF.

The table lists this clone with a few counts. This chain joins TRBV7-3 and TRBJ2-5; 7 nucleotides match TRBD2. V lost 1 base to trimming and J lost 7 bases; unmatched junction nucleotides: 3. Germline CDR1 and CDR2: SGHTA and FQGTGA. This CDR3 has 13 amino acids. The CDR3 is CASSLITGGTQYF. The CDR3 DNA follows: TGTGCCAGCAGCTTAATAACGGGGGGGACCCAGTACTTC.

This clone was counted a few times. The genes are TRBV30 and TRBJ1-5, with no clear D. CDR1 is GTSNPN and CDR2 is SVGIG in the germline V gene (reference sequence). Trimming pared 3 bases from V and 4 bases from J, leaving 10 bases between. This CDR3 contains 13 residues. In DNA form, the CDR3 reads TGTGCCTGGAGCCGATCAATTAATCAGCCCCAGCATTTT. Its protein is CAWSRSINQPQHF.

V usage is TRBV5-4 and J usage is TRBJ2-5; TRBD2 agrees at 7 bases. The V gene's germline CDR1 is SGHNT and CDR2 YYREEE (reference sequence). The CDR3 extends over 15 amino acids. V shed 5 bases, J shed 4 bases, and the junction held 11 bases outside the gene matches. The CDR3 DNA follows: TGTGCCAGCAGTTCTTCCGGGGGGAGTGGAGAGACCCAGTACTTC. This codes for CASSSSGGSGETQYF.

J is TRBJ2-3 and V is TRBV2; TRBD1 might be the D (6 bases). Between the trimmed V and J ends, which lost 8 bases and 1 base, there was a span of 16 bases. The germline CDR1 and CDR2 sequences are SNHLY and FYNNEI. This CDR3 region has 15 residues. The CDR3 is CASAKRAGGTDTQYF. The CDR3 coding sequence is TGTGCCAGCGCTAAGAGGGCAGGGGGCACAGATACGCAGTATTTT.

CDR3 nucleotides: TGTGCCAGCAGCTTAGGGGCGCGCTGGGGTGAAAAACTGTTTTTT. Its protein product is CASSLGARWGEKLFF. This rearrangement joins TRBV7-2 to TRBJ1-4; D remains unclear. The V end lost 1 base, the J end lost 7 bases, and 13 bases lay between the germline ends. This CDR3 has 15 residues. CDR1 and CDR2 from the germline V gene are SGHTA and FQGNSA.

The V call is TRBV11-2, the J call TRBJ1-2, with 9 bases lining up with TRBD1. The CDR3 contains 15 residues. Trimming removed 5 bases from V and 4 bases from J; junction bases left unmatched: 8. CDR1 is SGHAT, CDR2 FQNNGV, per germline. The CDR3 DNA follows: TGTGCCAGCAGCCCAACCGGGACAGGGATCTATGGCTACACCTTC. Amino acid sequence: CASSPTGTGIYGYTF.

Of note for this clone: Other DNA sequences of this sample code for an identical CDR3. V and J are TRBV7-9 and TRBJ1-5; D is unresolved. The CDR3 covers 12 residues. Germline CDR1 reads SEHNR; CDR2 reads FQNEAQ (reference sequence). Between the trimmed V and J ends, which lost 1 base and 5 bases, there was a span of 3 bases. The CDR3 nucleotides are TGTGCCAGCAGCTTAGAAGATCAGCCCCAGCATTTT. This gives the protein CASSLEDQPQHF.

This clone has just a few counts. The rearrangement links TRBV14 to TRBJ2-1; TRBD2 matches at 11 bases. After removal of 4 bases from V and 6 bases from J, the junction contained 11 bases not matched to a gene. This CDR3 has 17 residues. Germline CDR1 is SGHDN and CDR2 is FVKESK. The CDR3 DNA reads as TGTGCCAGCAGCCGCAGACTAGCGGGACCCTTCGGCAATGAGCAGTTCTTC. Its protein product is CASSRRLAGPFGNEQFF.

CDR3 sequence: CAWREIGATNTEAFF. The DNA of the CDR3 is TGTGCCTGGAGGGAAATAGGGGCGACGAACACTGAAGCTTTCTTT. The rearrangement joins TRBV30 to TRBJ1-1; a weak D match, TRBD1 (5 bases). CDR1 GTSNPN and CDR2 SVGIG come from the germline V gene (reference sequence). V shed 3 bases and J shed 1 base, with 15 bases lying between them. This CDR3 has 15 residues.

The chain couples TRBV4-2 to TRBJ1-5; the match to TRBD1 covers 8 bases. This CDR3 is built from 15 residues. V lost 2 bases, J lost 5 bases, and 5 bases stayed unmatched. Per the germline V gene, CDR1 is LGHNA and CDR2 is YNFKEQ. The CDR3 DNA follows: TGTGCCAGCAGCCAAAACAGGGGGAGCGATCAGCCCCAGCATTTT. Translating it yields CASSQNRGSDQPQHF.

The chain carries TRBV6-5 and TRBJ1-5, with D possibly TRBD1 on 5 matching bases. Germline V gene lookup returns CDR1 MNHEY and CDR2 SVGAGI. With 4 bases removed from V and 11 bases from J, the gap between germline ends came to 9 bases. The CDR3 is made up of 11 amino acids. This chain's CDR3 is CASSFGGSQHF. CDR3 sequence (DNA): TGTGCCAGCAGTTTCGGGGGGTCCCAGCATTTT.